These T cell receptor beta chains were read from a single sample in a study of blood T cells in healthy people across ages. Each CDR3 protein gets one entry after TCRdb re-called the 5' RACE reads with MiXCR. The repertoire holds some 700,000 distinct CDR3 sequences, with roughly 45% as singletons. Sequencing was carried out using blood. Source of these receptors: a woman aged 55 to 70 in good health. Both conserved end residues are part of each CDR3. The order of the fields is J gene, CDR3 length, D gene, clone size, V gene, CDR3 DNA, CDR3 protein. A D gene is named only where the DNA matches it firmly. Clone size is stated in some rows and not others, as once, few, many or a class when expanded.

j_call: TRBJ2-1
cdr3_length: 16
d_call: TRBD2
clone_size: .
v_call: TRBV27
cdr3_nt: TGTGCCAGCAGTTTAAAGCGGGGGGCCTCCTACAATGAGCAGTTCTTC
cdr3_aa: CASSLKRGASYNEQFF

j_call: TRBJ2-3
cdr3_length: 16
d_call: TRBD2
clone_size: few
v_call: TRBV20-1
cdr3_nt: TGCAGTGCTAGCCGTACTAGCGGGGGTTCGGGAGATACGCAGTATTTT
cdr3_aa: CSASRTSGGSGDTQYF

j_call: TRBJ2-1
cdr3_length: 14
d_call: TRBD1
clone_size: few
v_call: TRBV5-1
cdr3_nt: TGCGCCAGCAGCTTGGCCGGGACAGAGAATGAGCAGTTCTTC
cdr3_aa: CASSLAGTENEQFF

j_call: TRBJ2-1
cdr3_length: 15
d_call: TRBD2
clone_size: .
v_call: TRBV20-1
cdr3_nt: TGCAGTGCTAGAGACGGCCGCGGGAGAGAAGATGAGCAGTTCTTC
cdr3_aa: CSARDGRGREDEQFF

j_call: TRBJ1-2
cdr3_length: 13
d_call: .
clone_size: few
v_call: TRBV29-1
cdr3_nt: TGCAGCGTTGCCAGGGCGCCTAACTATGGCTACACCTTC
cdr3_aa: CSVARAPNYGYTF

j_call: TRBJ2-3
cdr3_length: 15
d_call: TRBD2
clone_size: .
v_call: TRBV20-1
cdr3_nt: TGCAGTGCCCGCGGGAGGGCCAGTTTCACAGATACGCAGTATTTT
cdr3_aa: CSARGRASFTDTQYF

j_call: TRBJ2-7
cdr3_length: 13
d_call: .
clone_size: .
v_call: TRBV28
cdr3_nt: TGTGCCAGCATGACAGGATCATCCTACGAGCAGTACTTC
cdr3_aa: CASMTGSSYEQYF

j_call: TRBJ2-7
cdr3_length: 13
d_call: .
clone_size: many
v_call: TRBV6-2/TRBV6-3
cdr3_nt: TGTGCCAGCAGTTGGCGGGGGCTCTACGAGCAGTACTTC
cdr3_aa: CASSWRGLYEQYF

j_call: TRBJ1-4
cdr3_length: 19
d_call: TRBD1
clone_size: .
v_call: TRBV10-3
cdr3_nt: TGTGCCATCAGTGATGGGGAAAGGAACAGGGGACCGTTAGGTGAAAAACTGTTTTTT
cdr3_aa: CAISDGERNRGPLGEKLFF

j_call: TRBJ2-1
cdr3_length: 16
d_call: TRBD2
clone_size: .
v_call: TRBV11-1
cdr3_nt: TGTGCCAGCAGCTTAACACTAGCGGGAGGGAGAAATGAGCAGTTCTTC
cdr3_aa: CASSLTLAGGRNEQFF

j_call: TRBJ2-5
cdr3_length: 13
d_call: .
clone_size: .
v_call: TRBV20-1
cdr3_nt: TGCAGTGCTTCCGGTGGGGGCGGGGAGACCCAGTACTTC
cdr3_aa: CSASGGGGETQYF

j_call: TRBJ1-2
cdr3_length: 15
d_call: .
clone_size: .
v_call: TRBV28
cdr3_nt: TGTGCCAGCAGTTTCCGGGGAGGGGGGTCGGTGGACTACACCTTC
cdr3_aa: CASSFRGGGSVDYTF

j_call: TRBJ2-4
cdr3_length: 10
d_call: .
clone_size: .
v_call: TRBV30
cdr3_nt: TGTGCCTGGGGGACCGACATTCGGTACTTC
cdr3_aa: CAWGTDIRYF

j_call: TRBJ2-3
cdr3_length: 14
d_call: TRBD2
clone_size: .
v_call: TRBV20-1
cdr3_nt: TGCAGTGCTAGGTGGACTAGCGGGACAGATACGCAGTATTTT
cdr3_aa: CSARWTSGTDTQYF

j_call: TRBJ1-5
cdr3_length: 14
d_call: .
clone_size: .
v_call: TRBV18
cdr3_nt: TGTGCCAGCTCACCACAGGGGAGGAATCAGCCCCAGCATTTT
cdr3_aa: CASSPQGRNQPQHF

j_call: TRBJ1-5
cdr3_length: 15
d_call: .
clone_size: .
v_call: TRBV7-2
cdr3_nt: TGTGCCAGCAGCTTAGTGGATATCGGCCCTTGGCCCCAGCATTTT
cdr3_aa: CASSLVDIGPWPQHF

j_call: TRBJ2-5
cdr3_length: 17
d_call: .
clone_size: few
v_call: TRBV4-1
cdr3_nt: TGCGCCAGCAGCCAAGGCTCCCGATCTGTATACCAAGAGACCCAGTACTTC
cdr3_aa: CASSQGSRSVYQETQYF

j_call: TRBJ2-7
cdr3_length: 16
d_call: TRBD1
clone_size: .
v_call: TRBV4-1
cdr3_nt: TGCGCCAGCAGCCAAGTTCCGGGACAGCCCTCCTACGAGCAGTACTTC
cdr3_aa: CASSQVPGQPSYEQYF

j_call: TRBJ2-7
cdr3_length: 12
d_call: .
clone_size: many
v_call: TRBV7-2
cdr3_nt: TGTGCCAGCAGCTTAGGACTCCTCGAGCAGTACTTC
cdr3_aa: CASSLGLLEQYF

j_call: TRBJ2-5
cdr3_length: 12
d_call: .
clone_size: .
v_call: TRBV29-1
cdr3_nt: TGCAGCGTTCCCGCAGGGACGGAGACCCAGTACTTC
cdr3_aa: CSVPAGTETQYF

j_call: TRBJ2-7
cdr3_length: 15
d_call: TRBD2
clone_size: many
v_call: TRBV20-1
cdr3_nt: TGCAGTGCCCCAAGGGGCGGGGGTTCATCCTACGAGCAGTACTTC
cdr3_aa: CSAPRGGGSSYEQYF

j_call: TRBJ2-1
cdr3_length: 13
d_call: .
clone_size: many
v_call: TRBV20-1
cdr3_nt: TGCAGTGCTTGGACACGGCCGAACAATGAGCAGTTCTTC
cdr3_aa: CSAWTRPNNEQFF

j_call: TRBJ2-6
cdr3_length: 16
d_call: .
clone_size: .
v_call: TRBV6-5
cdr3_nt: TGTGCCAGCAGTTACACCGGGACACCTGGGGCCAACGTCCTGACTTTC
cdr3_aa: CASSYTGTPGANVLTF

j_call: TRBJ2-5
cdr3_length: 13
d_call: .
clone_size: few
v_call: TRBV11-2
cdr3_nt: TGTGCCAGCAGCTTCGGACAAGCCGAGACCCAGTACTTC
cdr3_aa: CASSFGQAETQYF

j_call: TRBJ2-4
cdr3_length: 14
d_call: .
clone_size: .
v_call: TRBV27
cdr3_nt: TGTGCCAGCAGTTTAATAGGGGGAGAGAACATTCAGTACTTC
cdr3_aa: CASSLIGGENIQYF